This T cell receptor beta chain was retrieved from a study of T cell repertoires in cytomegalovirus infection. Study-level information: Both recently identified HLA-C-restricted and well-studied HLA-B-restricted CMV epitopes were used in the study. CMV infection together with matching HLA type was indicated by public TCR beta signatures. Findings and limits, study-wide: Summed public TCR beta family frequency identified CMV carriers bearing the relevant HLA. HLA-C-restricted TCR beta clonotypes specific for CMV led the ex vivo response.

TCRdb fed the reads into MiXCR, producing one record per CDR3 protein. The sample holds about 160,000 distinct CDR3 sequences, roughly 21% seen once. About this clonotype itself: The antigen remains undetermined.

CDR1 MDHEN and CDR2 SYDVKM come from the germline V gene. Trimming stripped 6 bases from V and 1 base from J, with 21 bases between. The CDR3 contains 17 residues. The starting material was CD8+ T cells from cultured PBMCs, obtained from culture after CMV antigen stimulation. The clonotype comes from a human donor in good health (CMV status not recorded). Some clones in this sample may be carry-over from other donors' samples. The J gene is TRBJ2-5, the V gene TRBV28; tentatively, D is TRBD2 (5 bases). The CDR3 bases are TGTGCCAGCAGCCAAATCGCCGGGATAATCATCCAAGAGACCCAGTACTTC. Encoded protein: CASSQIAGIIIQETQYF.